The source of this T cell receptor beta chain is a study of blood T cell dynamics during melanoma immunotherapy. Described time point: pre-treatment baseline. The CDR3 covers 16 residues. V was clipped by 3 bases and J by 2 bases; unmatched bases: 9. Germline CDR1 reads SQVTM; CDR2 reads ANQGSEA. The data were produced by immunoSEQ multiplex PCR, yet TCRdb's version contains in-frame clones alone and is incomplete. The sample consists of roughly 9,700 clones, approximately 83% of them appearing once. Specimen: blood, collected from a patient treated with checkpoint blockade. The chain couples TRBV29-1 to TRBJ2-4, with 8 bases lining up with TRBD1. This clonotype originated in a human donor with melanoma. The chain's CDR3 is CSVDYRGMRSKNIQYF. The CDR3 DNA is TGCAGCGTTGATTACAGGGGGATGAGGTCCAAAAACATTCAGTACTTC.